Shown below are 23 T cell receptor beta chains from a single sample sequenced in a study of PD-L1 blockade in urothelial cancer. Clones were read by immunoSEQ multiplex PCR, and TCRdb kept only the in-frame ones, dropping some. The table records 60,000 to 75,000 clones, more than 75% of them present only once. The time point was: pretreatment peripheral blood. The source material was PBMCs, sampled around atezolizumab (anti-PD-L1) treatment. The receptors were gathered from a man aged 55 to 70 with urothelial cancer.

This clone was observed a single time. The chain couples TRBV13 to TRBJ2-5; 12 positions match TRBD1. The CDR3 extends over 15 amino acids. In germline, CDR1 is PRHDT, CDR2 FYEKMQ (reference sequence). After removal of 7 bases from V and 5 bases from J, the junction contained 8 bases not matched to a gene. In nucleotides, the CDR3 is TGTGCCAGCACATCCGGGACAGGGGGCTTGGAGACCCAGTACTTC. This codes for CASTSGTGGLETQYF.

J is TRBJ2-3 and V is TRBV5-1, with 7 positions matching TRBD1. The CDR3 runs to 15 residues. CDR1 and CDR2 from the germline V gene are SGHRS and YFSETQ. Germline trimming cut 0 bases from V and 1 base from J; bases unmatched to any gene: 2. CDR3 sequence: CASSLEGTGTDTQYF. CDR3 nucleotide sequence: TGCGCCAGCAGCTTGGAGGGGACAGGCACAGATACGCAGTATTTT.

The J gene is TRBJ1-4, the V gene TRBV2; 8 bases map to TRBD1. Germline CDR1 and CDR2: SNHLY and FYNNEI. V shed 6 bases, J shed 4 bases, and the junction held 7 bases outside the gene matches. The CDR3 has 15 amino acids. CDR3 loop: CASRAGTGLNEKLFF. In DNA, the CDR3 is TGTGCCAGCAGAGCAGGGACAGGTCTTAATGAAAAACTGTTTTTT. The full variable domain, with the rest looked up from reference TRBV2 and TRBJ1-4, is EPEVTQTPSHQVTQMGQEVILRCVPISNHLYFYWYRQILGQKVEFLVSFYNNEISEKSEIFDDQFSVERPDGSNFTLKIRSTKLEDSAMYFCASRAGTGLNEKLFFGSGTQLSVL.

This chain uses TRBV5-8 with TRBJ2-2, with D unresolved. CDR3 size: 15 residues. CDR1 is SGHTS and CDR2 is YDEGEE in the germline V gene. The germline V and J ends were trimmed by 0 bases and 0 bases, with 6 bases remaining between them. CDR3 residues: CASSLGHTNTGELFF. The CDR3 nucleotides are TGTGCCAGCAGCTTGGGGCACACGAACACCGGGGAGCTGTTTTTT.

The genes are TRBV6-5 and TRBJ1-6, with D possibly TRBD1 on 6 matching bases. Germline V gene sequence: CDR1 MNHEY, CDR2 SVGAGI. The V end was cut by 6 bases, the J end by 8 bases, with 17 bases between. The CDR3 consists of 15 residues. As DNA, the CDR3 is TGTGCCAGCAGCCCGATAGGGGGGGCGGATTCACCCCTCCACTTT. It codes for CASSPIGGADSPLHF.

The chain recombines TRBV30 with TRBJ2-3; tentatively, D is TRBD2 (6 bases). Trimming shortened V by 0 bases and J by 5 bases, and 21 bases separated the two germline ends. From germline, CDR1 is GTSNPN and CDR2 SVGIG (reference sequence). The CDR3 sequence is 17 residues long. DNA for the CDR3: TGTGCCTGGAGTGTGGGGTGGAACACTCGGCGGGGAGATACGCAGTATTTT. Protein: CAWSVGWNTRRGDTQYF.

The genes are TRBV9 and TRBJ1-3, with D possibly matching TRBD1 (6 bases). The V end was cut by 0 bases, the J end by 0 bases, with 10 bases between. The CDR3 covers 16 residues. Germline-derived CDR1 and CDR2 are SGDLS and YYNGEE. CDR3 DNA: TGTGCCAGCAGCGTAGAAGTAGGGGGCTCTGGAAACACCATATATTTT. It codes for CASSVEVGGSGNTIYF.

The chain uses TRBV19 and TRBJ2-7; weak D call: TRBD2 (9 bases). V dropped 7 bases and J dropped 6 bases, with 22 bases sitting between them. CDR1 and CDR2 (germline): LNHDA, SQIVND (reference sequence). The CDR3 length is 15 residues. The DNA for the CDR3 is TGTGCCAGTACCGCGGGAGGGACAGGAAGCTTCGAGCAGTACTTC. Its translation: CASTAGGTGSFEQYF.

The chain joins TRBV7-9 to TRBJ1-2; D gene uncertain. With 5 bases removed from V and 8 bases from J, the gap between germline ends came to 21 bases. Germline-derived CDR1 and CDR2 are SEHNR and FQNEAQ (reference sequence). This CDR3 comprises 15 residues. The CDR3 nucleotides read TGTGCCAGCAGCCCCATACGGCCAGTCGAGGGAGGCTACACCTTC. Protein sequence: CASSPIRPVEGGYTF.

This chain joins TRBV6-1 and TRBJ1-1; TRBD1 agrees at 7 bases. CDR1 is MNHNS and CDR2 is SASEGT in the germline V gene. J gave up 11 bases and V 3 bases, and 3 bases lay outside the gene matches. The CDR3 is 11 residues long. The CDR3 protein is CASSDDRDAFF. In DNA, the CDR3 is TGTGCCAGCAGTGACGACAGGGATGCTTTCTTT.

The rearrangement links TRBV7-6 to TRBJ2-5; D is perhaps TRBD2 (5 bases). The CDR3 sequence is 16 residues long. V lost 1 base, J lost 1 base, and 13 bases lay in between. Germline V CDR1 and CDR2: SGHVS, FNYEAQ. CDR3 protein: CASSLGPRTVQETQYF. CDR3 sequence (DNA): TGTGCCAGCAGCTTAGGCCCCCGGACTGTCCAAGAGACCCAGTACTTC.

This chain uses TRBV4-1 with TRBJ2-5; possibly TRBD2 for D (6 bases). Germline CDR1 and CDR2: MGHRA and YSYEKL. V lost 1 base and J 6 bases, leaving 18 bases between the germline ends. The CDR3 is made up of 16 amino acids. The CDR3 loop is CASSQVERAPEKTQYF. The CDR3 DNA reads as TGCGCCAGCAGCCAAGTCGAGCGGGCGCCCGAAAAGACCCAGTACTTC.

The chain is built from TRBV4-3 and TRBJ2-1, with 9 bases matching TRBD2. The CDR3 is 16 amino acids. The J segment lost 3 bases and the V segment lost 0 bases, leaving 3 bases of the junction unmatched. The germline V gene has CDR1 LGHNA and CDR2 YSLEER. This chain's CDR3 is CASSQDFSGGYNEQFF. For the CDR3, the DNA is TGCGCCAGCAGCCAAGATTTTAGCGGGGGCTACAATGAGCAGTTCTTC.

The rearrangement uses TRBV7-2 and TRBJ1-1, with D possibly TRBD1 on 5 matching bases. The CDR3 totals 16 residues. Trimming took 1 base from V and 4 from J, leaving 16 bases between them. Germline V lookup: CDR1 SGHTA, CDR2 FQGNSA. Here the CDR3 DNA reads TGTGCCAGCAGCTTAGACGGCAGGGCCCGTGGCACTGAAGCTTTCTTT. Amino acid sequence: CASSLDGRARGTEAFF.

The rearrangement joins TRBV12-5 to TRBJ2-3; perhaps TRBD1 as D (6 bases). Trimming removed 1 base at V and 1 base at J, with 9 bases between. Germline CDR1 is LGHNT and CDR2 is FRNRAP. This CDR3 is built from 15 residues. CDR3: CASGLETGRTDTQYF. The CDR3 DNA sequence: TGTGCTAGTGGTTTGGAGACAGGTCGCACAGATACGCAGTATTTT. Full variable domain (rest looked up from reference TRBV12-5 and TRBJ2-3): DARVTQTPRHKVTEMGQEVTMRCQPILGHNTVFWYRQTMMQGLELLAYFRNRAPLDDSGMPKDRFSAEMPDATLATLKIQPSEPRDSAVYFCASGLETGRTDTQYFGPGTRLTVL.

The chain combines TRBV5-1 with TRBJ2-7; 9 positions agree with TRBD2. The ends lost 2 bases at V and 2 bases at J; junction bases unmatched: 8. Germline V CDR1 and CDR2: SGHRS, YFSETQ. The CDR3 spans 16 residues. The CDR3 sequence: CASSFRSSGVTYEQYF. The CDR3 region has the DNA TGCGCCAGCAGCTTCAGATCTAGCGGGGTCACCTACGAGCAGTACTTC.

The rearrangement uses TRBV7-3 and TRBJ2-1; 9 nucleotides match TRBD1. V lost 6 bases, J lost 6 bases, and 12 bases stayed unmatched. Germline V gives CDR1 SGHTA, CDR2 FQGTGA. CDR3 length equals 16 residues. The CDR3 spells CASSRTGATLSNEQFF. The CDR3 DNA follows: TGTGCCAGCAGTCGGACAGGGGCTACGCTTAGCAATGAGCAGTTCTTC.

On this clone: The same CDR3 is also encoded by other DNA sequences in this sample. V is TRBV7-2 and J is TRBJ2-5; 11 nucleotides line up with TRBD1. The V and J ends lost 4 bases and 5 bases, in that order; junction bases with no gene match: 3. The V gene's germline CDR1 is SGHTA and CDR2 FQGNSA. The CDR3 totals 14 residues. CDR3 coding DNA: TGTGCCAGCAGCTCGGACAGGGGGCCTGAGACCCAGTACTTC. Translating it yields CASSSDRGPETQYF. Full variable domain (remainder filled in from reference TRBV7-2 and TRBJ2-5): GAGVSQSPSNKVTEKGKDVELRCDPISGHTALYWYRQSLGQGLEFLIYFQGNSAPDKSGLPSDRFSAERTGGSVSTLTIQRTQQEDSAVYLCASSSDRGPETQYFGPGTRLLVL.

The gene calls are TRBV19 and TRBJ1-1; no firm D call. The germline V gene has CDR1 LNHDA and CDR2 SQIVND (reference sequence). The CDR3 length is 14 residues. Trimming cost V 4 bases and J 0 bases, with 9 bases left between them. CDR3 amino acids: CASSTPRMNTEAFF. Here the CDR3 DNA reads TGTGCCAGTAGTACACCGAGAATGAACACTGAAGCTTTCTTT.

About this clone: Other DNA variants within this sample encode the same CDR3. The chain carries TRBV9 and TRBJ2-7; 8 positions agree with TRBD1. The CDR3 is 13 amino acids. V shed 3 bases, J shed 4 bases, and the junction held 3 bases outside the gene matches. Germline V gives CDR1 SGDLS, CDR2 YYNGEE. Written as DNA, the CDR3 is TGTGCCAGCAGCGCGCAGGGGGCTTACGAGCAGTACTTC. This translates into CASSAQGAYEQYF.

The V call is TRBV4-2, the J call TRBJ1-3; 9 bases align to TRBD1. Germline lookup yields CDR1 LGHNA and CDR2 YNFKEQ. The CDR3 covers 14 residues. J gave up 3 bases and V 4 bases, and 1 base lay outside the gene matches. CDR3 in DNA: TGTGCCAGCAGCCGGGGACAGGGTGGAAACACCATATATTTT. Protein sequence: CASSRGQGGNTIYF.

This clone appeared a few times. The DNA for the CDR3 is TGTGCCAGCAGCCAAGAACCTGGGCTTGGATACACAGATACGCAGTATTTT. Encoded protein: CASSQEPGLGYTDTQYF. This chain joins TRBV4-2 and TRBJ2-3, with D hard to call. The CDR3 length is 17 residues. V lost 0 bases to trimming and J lost 2 bases, with 15 bases between them. CDR1 and CDR2 (germline): LGHNA, YNFKEQ.

J is TRBJ2-3 and V is TRBV5-1; D might be TRBD2 (6 bases). CDR1 is SGHRS, CDR2 YFSETQ, per germline. V was trimmed by 0 bases and J by 3 bases, leaving 17 bases between them. The CDR3 is 17 amino acids. The CDR3 sequence: CASSLEWQAGFTDTQYF. The DNA of the CDR3 is TGCGCCAGCAGCTTGGAATGGCAGGCGGGGTTTACAGATACGCAGTATTTT.